The next 30 T cell receptor beta chains were all read from a single sample in a study of cytomegalovirus exposure and HLA in healthy donors (dated by TCRdb to the late 2010s). Library preparation used the immunoSEQ multiplex PCR assay. For the multiplex PCR, a mixture combining 60 forward primers for TCR Vbeta segments and 13 reverse primers for TCR Jbeta segments was used. TCRdb limited this immuneACCESS table to in-frame rearrangements with V and J called. A share of clones is missing; checked studies link under half to unresolved V genes, and the rest is unexplained. The sample yields under 200,000 clones; about 80% were counted once. In total, the top ten clones hold roughly 0.64% of the sample. The sample taken for sequencing was PBMCs. The receptors stem from a middle-aged woman in good health and CMV-seronegative.

The chain has TRBV19 and TRBJ2-7; D unclear. The CDR3 runs 12 residues. Trimming shortened V by 5 bases and J by 1 base, and 6 bases separated the two germline ends. Germline-derived CDR1 and CDR2 are LNHDA and SQIVND (reference sequence). CDR3 region: CASSAGSYEQYF. The CDR3 region has the DNA TGTGCCAGTAGTGCAGGATCCTACGAGCAGTACTTC.

The CDR3 spells CASSYPRAGGPHEQFF. The CDR3 coding sequence is TGTGCCAGCAGCTACCCCCGGGCGGGAGGGCCCCATGAGCAGTTCTTC. The chain uses TRBV7-9 and TRBJ2-1; 9 positions match TRBD2. Trimming at V came to 4 bases and at J to 8 bases, leaving 12 bases not matched to a gene. Germline CDR1 reads SEHNR; CDR2 reads FQNEAQ (reference sequence). The CDR3 length is 16 residues. Using reference TRBV7-9 and TRBJ2-1 for the parts outside the CDR3, the full variable domain is DTGVSQNPRHKITKRGQNVTFRCDPISEHNRLYWYRQTLGQGPEFLTYFQNEAQLEKSRLLSDRFSAERPKGSFSTLEIQRTEQGDSAMYLCASSYPRAGGPHEQFFGPGTRLTVL.

The rearrangement uses TRBV28 and TRBJ1-1; TRBD1 matches at 8 bases. The length of the CDR3 is 12 residues. Germline CDR1 MDHEN, CDR2 SYDVKM. The V and J ends lost 5 bases and 10 bases, in that order; junction bases with no gene match: 6. For the CDR3, the DNA is TGTGCCAGCAGTCCGATAGGGACAGGAGCTTTCTTT. It yields the protein CASSPIGTGAFF.

The chain uses TRBV19 and TRBJ1-1, with 10 bases that match TRBD1. The germline gives CDR1 LNHDA, CDR2 SQIVND (reference sequence). This CDR3 has 15 residues. V lost 5 bases, J lost 0 bases, and 3 bases stayed unmatched. The chain's CDR3 is CASSPGQGLNTEAFF. The CDR3 coding sequence is TGTGCCAGTAGTCCGGGACAGGGGCTGAACACTGAAGCTTTCTTT.

The gene calls are TRBV4-2 and TRBJ2-3, with TRBD2 matching 16 bases. Germline loops: CDR1 LGHNA, CDR2 YNFKEQ. The CDR3 runs 19 residues. V shed 5 bases, J shed 1 base, and the junction held 9 bases outside the gene matches. As DNA, the CDR3 is TGTGCCAGCAGCTTAAGGGGACTAGCGGGGGGGCCTGGCACAGATACGCAGTATTTT. Protein: CASSLRGLAGGPGTDTQYF.

This clone was observed once. CDR3 nucleotides: TGTGCCAGCAGTGTCGGGACAGGGGTCTACGAGCAGTACTTC. Its translation: CASSVGTGVYEQYF. This chain uses TRBV5-4 with TRBJ2-7; 10 bases line up with TRBD1. CDR1 is SGHNT and CDR2 is YYREEE in the germline V gene (reference sequence). Unmatched junction bases numbered 5, after V lost 5 bases and J lost 3 bases. The CDR3 consists of 14 residues.

The chain links TRBV5-7 to TRBJ2-5; 7 bases are a match to TRBD1. TRBV5-7 is placed among ORFs of uncertain function. Trimming removed 1 base from V and 4 bases from J; junction bases left unmatched: 13. The CDR3 loop spans 17 amino acids. CDR3 nucleotides: TGTGCCAGCAGCTTGCTTGATCCGGGACAGAGGGGAGAGACCCAGTACTTC. Its translation: CASSLLDPGQRGETQYF.

V gene TRBV6-5 combines with J gene TRBJ1-1, with 12 bases matching TRBD1. CDR1 MNHEY and CDR2 SVGAGI come from the germline V gene. The CDR3 covers 14 residues. The ends lost 7 bases at V and 4 bases at J; junction bases unmatched: 4. The CDR3 coding sequence is TGTGCCAGCAATAGGGACAGGGGGCTCACTGAAGCTTTCTTT. Its translation is CASNRDRGLTEAFF.

Here the CDR3 reads CASSPDSAVVGSYTF. DNA for the CDR3: TGTGCCAGCAGTCCGGACAGTGCCGTGGTTGGTAGCTACACCTTC. V is TRBV27 and J is TRBJ1-2; maybe TRBD1 (6 bases). This CDR3 is 15 amino acids long. Per the germline V gene, CDR1 is MNHEY and CDR2 is SMNVEV (reference sequence). Trimming pared 5 bases from V and 9 bases from J, leaving 22 bases between.

CDR3 sequence (DNA): TGTGCCAGCAGCTTACTGGCGGCCGCTGCGGGCAATGAGCAGTTCTTC. It codes for CASSLLAAAAGNEQFF. The chain joins TRBV7-3 to TRBJ2-1; possible D gene TRBD2, 5 bases. The CDR3 spans 16 residues. CDR1 and CDR2 (germline): SGHTA, FQGTGA. The V end was cut by 2 bases, the J end by 6 bases, with 17 bases between.

About this clone itself: Other DNA sequences in this sample translate to the same CDR3. This chain links TRBV6-5 with TRBJ2-2, with 8 nucleotides matching TRBD2. The CDR3 loop spans 15 amino acids. The germline gives CDR1 MNHEY, CDR2 SVGAGI. V lost 6 bases to trimming and J lost 8 bases; unmatched junction nucleotides: 11. This chain's CDR3 is CASRTGGAGTGELFF. CDR3 coding DNA: TGTGCCAGCAGGACCGGGGGGGCGGGCACTGGGGAGCTGTTTTTT.

J is TRBJ1-1 and V is TRBV10-2, with 8 bases fitting TRBD1. CDR3 size: 16 residues. Germline CDR1 WSHSY, CDR2 SAAADI. V lost 2 bases to trimming and J lost 1 base; unmatched junction nucleotides: 6. The CDR3 region is CASSETRTGTNTEAFF. DNA for the CDR3: TGCGCCAGCAGTGAGACAAGGACAGGGACGAACACTGAAGCTTTCTTT.

The chain combines TRBV6-5 with TRBJ1-6, with D hard to call. Germline V gene lookup returns CDR1 MNHEY and CDR2 SVGAGI. This CDR3 spans 15 amino acids. Trimming pared 9 bases from V and 7 bases from J, leaving 19 bases between. The CDR3 spells CASDVTQTTNSPLHF. The CDR3 DNA sequence: TGTGCCAGTGATGTTACACAAACCACCAATTCACCCCTCCACTTT.

The CDR3 bases are TGCGCCAGCAGCCAAGAATGGACAGGGGCCTTTAACTATGGCTACACCTTC. Translated, it gives CASSQEWTGAFNYGYTF. The gene calls are TRBV4-1 and TRBJ1-2; 9 bases line up with TRBD1. The CDR3 spans 17 residues. The germline CDR1 and CDR2 sequences are MGHRA and YSYEKL. V lost 0 bases and J lost 1; bases outside the gene matches: 6.

V usage is TRBV28 and J usage is TRBJ2-4, with TRBD2 as a possible D gene (7 bases). V lost 6 bases, J lost 3 bases, and 18 bases lay in between. The CDR3 is made up of 16 amino acids. From germline, CDR1 is MDHEN and CDR2 SYDVKM. The CDR3, as DNA: TGTGCCAGCAGCTCAGTCAGGGAGGGGGGCAAAAACATTCAGTACTTC. Translated: CASSSVREGGKNIQYF. Full variable domain (missing parts from reference TRBV28 and TRBJ2-4): DVKVTQSSRYLVKRTGEKVFLECVQDMDHENMFWYRQDPGLGLRLIYFSYDVKMKEKGDIPEGYSVSREKKERFSLILESASTNQTSMYLCASSSVREGGKNIQYFGAGTRLSVL.

This clone appeared a few times. The genes are TRBV7-2 and TRBJ1-1; D is undetermined. This CDR3 region has 13 residues. Per germline, CDR1 SGHTA and CDR2 FQGNSA. V lost 3 bases and J lost 3, with 8 bases in between. The CDR3 DNA reads as TGTGCCAGCAGCTTGTGGAGGGACACTGAAGCTTTCTTT. This encodes CASSLWRDTEAFF.

The chain is built from TRBV4-3 and TRBJ2-7; 9 nucleotides align to TRBD2. With 1 base clipped from V and 6 bases from J, the junction kept 7 bases outside the gene matches. The CDR3 extends over 15 amino acids. Germline CDR1 is LGHNA and CDR2 is YSLEER. DNA for the CDR3: TGCGCCAGCAGCCAAGGTTTAGCGGGAGTCGGCGAGCAGTACTTC. Protein sequence: CASSQGLAGVGEQYF.

V and J are TRBV7-8 and TRBJ1-1, with D uncertain. Germline V gene sequence: CDR1 SGHVS, CDR2 FQNEAQ. V was clipped by 5 bases and J by 3 bases, with 19 bases between them. This CDR3 contains 16 residues. The CDR3 nucleotides are TGTGCCAGCAGCGGGCCGGGGAGTGTAACGTACACTGAAGCTTTCTTT. Protein product: CASSGPGSVTYTEAFF.

In its sample, this clone was seen once. The chain is built from TRBV7-2 and TRBJ2-7; 9 bases align to TRBD2. Germline CDR1 SGHTA, CDR2 FQGNSA. The ends lost 1 base at V and 4 bases at J; junction bases unmatched: 11. The CDR3 totals 17 residues. The CDR3 DNA sequence: TGTGCCAGCAGCTTAGATAGCGGGAGAGGAATAGGGTACGAGCAGTACTTC. Translated, it gives CASSLDSGRGIGYEQYF.

The chain joins TRBV18 to TRBJ2-7, with 8 bases lining up with TRBD1. The CDR3 contains 17 residues. Germline CDR1 is KGHSH and CDR2 is LQKENI. V shed 1 base, J shed 5 bases, and the junction held 13 bases outside the gene matches. The CDR3 region has the DNA TGTGCCAGCTCACCACGGGGAGAGGCAGGGGGCCTGGACGAGCAGTACTTC. It is translated as CASSPRGEAGGLDEQYF. The full variable domain, with the rest looked up from reference TRBV18 and TRBJ2-7, is NAGVMQNPRHLVRRRGQEARLRCSPMKGHSHVYWYRQLPEEGLKFMVYLQKENIIDESGMPKERFSAEFPKEGPSILRIQQVVRGDSAAYFCASSPRGEAGGLDEQYFGPGTRLTVT.

The chain couples TRBV19 to TRBJ1-1; 8 positions agree with TRBD1. Germline CDR1 reads LNHDA; CDR2 reads SQIVND (reference sequence). This CDR3 region has 17 residues. V dropped 1 base and J dropped 4; count of bases not matched to a gene: 11. CDR3 sequence reads: CASSIAGGAEGGTEAFF. CDR3 sequence (DNA): TGTGCCAGTAGTATAGCAGGGGGCGCAGAGGGTGGCACTGAAGCTTTCTTT. The full variable domain, in which reference TRBV19 and TRBJ1-1 provide the parts outside the CDR3, is DGGITQSPKYLFRKEGQNVTLSCEQNLNHDAMYWYRQDPGQGLRLIYYSQIVNDFQKGDIAEGYSVSREKKESFPLTVTSAQKNPTAFYLCASSIAGGAEGGTEAFFGQGTRLTVV.

In its sample, this clone was seen a few times. The gene calls are TRBV4-1 and TRBJ2-2; D might be TRBD1 (7 bases). The V end lost 6 bases, the J end lost 6 bases, and 14 bases lay between the germline ends. This CDR3 has 14 amino acids. Germline V CDR1 and CDR2: MGHRA, YSYEKL. CDR3 amino acids: CASRLQGTAGELFF. The CDR3 bases are TGCGCCAGCAGATTACAGGGGACTGCCGGGGAGCTGTTTTTT.

The chain is built from TRBV10-1 and TRBJ2-1; TRBD1 matches at 9 bases. This CDR3 spans 17 amino acids. With V trimmed by 2 bases and J by 8 bases, 13 bases remained unmatched. The germline V gene has CDR1 WNHNN and CDR2 SYGVQD (reference sequence). CDR3: CASSEEIPGQGWDEQFF. Here the CDR3 DNA reads TGCGCCAGCAGTGAGGAGATTCCGGGACAGGGATGGGATGAGCAGTTCTTC.

The chain is built from TRBV5-4 and TRBJ2-7; 8 nucleotides match TRBD1. J was trimmed by 5 bases and V by 4 bases; bases with no gene match: 5. Germline V gene data show CDR1 as SGHNT and CDR2 as YYREEE (reference sequence). This CDR3 spans 13 amino acids. The DNA of the CDR3 is TGTGCCAGCAGCACAGGGGGTAGTAACGAGCAGTACTTC. It specifies CASSTGGSNEQYF.

The chain recombines TRBV29-1 with TRBJ2-5; 8 positions agree with TRBD1. The trim removed 5 bases at V and 5 bases at J, leaving 4 bases unmatched. The CDR3 length is 12 residues. From germline, CDR1 is SQVTM and CDR2 ANQGSEA. The CDR3 protein is CSVRPGGETQYF. In DNA, the CDR3 is TGCAGCGTTCGACCAGGGGGCGAGACCCAGTACTTC.

The chain has TRBV5-1 and TRBJ2-2; 9 positions agree with TRBD2. There are 16 residues in the CDR3. Germline-derived CDR1 and CDR2 are SGHRS and YFSETQ. The V and J ends lost 4 bases and 3 bases, in that order; junction bases with no gene match: 7. CDR3 amino acids: CASSGVAGADTGELFF. The CDR3, as DNA: TGCGCCAGCAGCGGAGTAGCGGGAGCAGACACCGGGGAGCTGTTTTTT.

This chain links TRBV6-5 with TRBJ1-2, with TRBD1 identical over 10 bases. CDR3 length equals 14 residues. V shed 6 bases and J 4 bases; nucleotides not matched to a gene: 5. From germline, CDR1 is MNHEY and CDR2 SVGAGI. CDR3 DNA sequence: TGTGCCAGCAGGAACCGGGACAGGGGCTATGGCTACACCTTC. It yields the protein CASRNRDRGYGYTF.

The chain is built from TRBV18 and TRBJ1-5, with D possibly being TRBD1 (5 bases). The V gene's germline CDR1 is KGHSH and CDR2 LQKENI. This CDR3 has 13 residues. The V gene lost 4 bases and the J gene lost 2 bases, with 6 bases spanning the gap. CDR3 region: CASSRGGNQPQHF. CDR3 bases: TGTGCCAGCTCACGGGGGGGCAATCAGCCCCAGCATTTT.

V usage is TRBV15 and J usage is TRBJ1-2; 8 bases map to TRBD1. The V gene's germline CDR1 is LNHNV and CDR2 YYDKDF (reference sequence). This CDR3 region has 14 residues. The J segment lost 9 bases and the V segment lost 1 base, leaving 7 bases of the junction unmatched. Here the CDR3 reads CATSRADRGGSYTF. In DNA form, the CDR3 reads TGTGCCACCAGCAGAGCCGACAGGGGAGGTAGCTACACCTTC.

This clone was seen more than once but under ten times. The CDR3 region has the DNA TGCAGCGTTGTAGGTCGGACAGGCCCCACCAACACTGAAGCTTTCTTT. Translation: CSVVGRTGPTNTEAFF. This chain connects TRBV29-1 to TRBJ1-1, with 7 bases identical to TRBD1. The germline V gene has CDR1 SQVTM and CDR2 ANQGSEA. This CDR3 is built from 16 residues. J lost 2 bases, V lost 4 bases, and 13 bases had no gene match.